Below are 5 T cell receptor beta chains sequenced from a single sample in a study of CD8 T cells in ankylosing spondylitis. One entry per CDR3 protein results from TCRdb running MiXCR on the 5' RACE reads. The sample holds about 540,000 distinct CDR3 sequences, about 12% seen once. Study-level findings and limits: Ankylosing spondylitis blood seemed to carry a telltale TCR beta motif made of roughly eight highly homologous variants.

The antigens of these receptors remain unknown. Sequences were obtained from blood, either unsorted or a sorted T cell fraction (not recorded which). The receptors were gathered from a male donor with ankylosing spondylitis.

This clonotype was observed at least ten times. The rearrangement links TRBV4-1 to TRBJ2-1, with TRBD2 matching 12 bases. The ends lost 2 bases at V and 7 bases at J; junction bases unmatched: 6. CDR1 is MGHRA, CDR2 YSYEKL, per germline. The CDR3 length is 16 residues. CDR3 loop: CASSQPTSGRLNEQFF. DNA of the CDR3: TGCGCCAGCAGCCAACCTACTAGCGGGAGGTTGAATGAGCAGTTCTTC.

This clonotype was seen ten or more times. This chain uses TRBV2 with TRBJ2-2; tentatively, D is TRBD2 (6 bases). There are 16 residues in the CDR3. V was shortened by 7 bases and J by 4 bases, with 19 bases between the two germline ends. The germline V gene encodes CDR1 SNHLY and CDR2 FYNNEI. The CDR3 DNA follows: TGTGCCAGCACCCCGGGGGTAGTGCGAGGCACCGGGGAGCTGTTTTTT. Protein: CASTPGVVRGTGELFF.

This clonotype was found a few times. The genes are TRBV7-8 and TRBJ2-1; TRBD2 matches at 13 bases. CDR3 length: 15 amino acids. J lost 8 bases, V lost 6 bases, and 7 bases had no gene match. Per the germline V gene, CDR1 is SGHVS and CDR2 is FQNEAQ. CDR3 in amino acids: CASRWTSGSTDEQFF. CDR3 coding DNA: TGTGCCAGCAGGTGGACTAGCGGGAGTACCGATGAGCAGTTCTTC.

The gene calls are TRBV7-9 and TRBJ2-1; 10 bases agree with TRBD2. Trimming at V came to 3 bases and at J to 9 bases, leaving 5 bases not matched to a gene. Germline V lookup: CDR1 SEHNR, CDR2 FQNEAQ (reference sequence). There are 14 residues in the CDR3. Written as DNA, the CDR3 is TGTGCCAGCAGCTTCAGCGGGAGGGTGGGTGAGCAGTTCTTC. Amino acid sequence: CASSFSGRVGEQFF.

The chain uses TRBV20-1 and TRBJ1-1; unclear D gene. The CDR3 spans 8 residues. The V and J ends lost 5 bases and 10 bases respectively, with 5 bases between them. Germline CDR1 is DFQATT and CDR2 is SNEGSKA (reference sequence). The CDR3 reads CSARLAFF. The CDR3 DNA reads TGCAGTGCTCGGTTAGCTTTCTTT.